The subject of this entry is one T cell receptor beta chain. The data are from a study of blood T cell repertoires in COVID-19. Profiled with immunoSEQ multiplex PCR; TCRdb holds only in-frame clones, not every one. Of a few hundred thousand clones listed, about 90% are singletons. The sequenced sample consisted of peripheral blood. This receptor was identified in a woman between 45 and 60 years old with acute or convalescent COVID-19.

Written as DNA, the CDR3 is TGTGCCAGCGGGGCCAACTATGGCTACACCTTC. It encodes CASGANYGYTF. The chain carries TRBV9 and TRBJ1-2, with a possible D match to TRBD1 (5 bases). The CDR3 runs to 11 residues. The germline V and J ends were trimmed by 7 bases and 2 bases, with 6 bases remaining between them. Germline lookup yields CDR1 SGDLS and CDR2 YYNGEE.